These 12 T cell receptor beta chains originate from one sample sequenced in a study of blood T cells in healthy people across ages. The authors ran a second PCR of roughly 6 to 12 cycles using a sample-barcoded 5' primer and a J-beta primer mix. A single record per CDR3 protein comes from TCRdb applying MiXCR to the 5' RACE reads. The data contain approximately 800,000 distinct CDR3 sequences, about 53% of them seen just once; the ten biggest clones take up approximately 41%. The sample consisted of blood. All receptors come from a man older than 75 in good health.

The chain joins TRBV7-9 to TRBJ1-1, with TRBD1 identical over 7 bases. This CDR3 region has 18 residues. Germline CDR1 SEHNR, CDR2 FQNEAQ (reference sequence). The ends lost 1 base at V and 2 bases at J; junction bases unmatched: 13. The chain's CDR3 is CASSLGSGVAGGNTEAFF. For the CDR3, the DNA is TGTGCCAGCAGCTTAGGATCCGGTGTGGCAGGGGGAAACACTGAAGCTTTCTTT.

This chain uses TRBV6-5 with TRBJ2-1; TRBD2 aligns across 9 bases. TRBJ2-7 matches the DNA end more closely, so the J call is doubtful. This CDR3 contains 16 residues. From germline, CDR1 is MNHEY and CDR2 SVGAGI. The CDR3 loop is CASSYLAGFSYNEQYF. The CDR3 DNA reads as TGTGCCAGCAGTTACCTAGCGGGATTCTCCTACAATGAGCAGTACTTC.

The chain employs TRBV5-6 and TRBJ2-7; TRBD2 might be the D (6 bases). The germline CDR1 and CDR2 sequences are SGHDT and YYEEEE. V was clipped by 0 bases and J by 4 bases, with 14 bases between them. The CDR3 loop spans 15 amino acids. Here the CDR3 reads CASSLGGGDVYEQYF. The CDR3 DNA reads as TGTGCCAGCAGCTTGGGCGGAGGGGACGTTTACGAGCAGTACTTC. Combining the CDR3 with reference TRBV5-6 and TRBJ2-7 gives the whole variable domain DAGVTQSPTHLIKTRGQQVTLRCSPKSGHDTVSWYQQALGQGPQFIFQYYEEEERQRGNFPDRFSGHQFPNYSSELNVNALLLGDSALYLCASSLGGGDVYEQYFGPGTRLTVT.

The V call is TRBV5-1, the J call TRBJ1-1; unclear D gene. The CDR3 runs to 13 residues. V was trimmed by 4 bases and J by 1 base, leaving 8 bases between them. Germline assignment: CDR1 SGHRS and CDR2 YFSETQ. CDR3 in DNA: TGCGCCAGCAGCGACCGACAGAACACTGAAGCTTTCTTT. Its translation: CASSDRQNTEAFF.

This clonotype was counted between two and nine times. The chain links TRBV2 to TRBJ2-5; 10 bases line up with TRBD2. With the DNA end fitting TRBJ2-7 better, the J assignment may be wrong. The CDR3 is 14 amino acids. Looked up from germline, CDR1 is SNHLY and CDR2 is FYNNEI. CDR3 sequence: CASSQGLANYEQYF. The DNA for the CDR3 is TGTGCCAGCAGTCAGGGACTAGCGAACTACGAGCAGTACTTC.

This chain uses TRBV12-3 or TRBV12-4 with TRBJ2-5; TRBD1 agrees at 10 bases. The CDR3 length is 15 residues. The junction had 10 bases not matched to a gene; V was cut back by 6 bases and J by 6 bases. The CDR3 DNA is TGTGCCAGCAGCCCCAGCGGGGACAGGGGACAGACCCAGTACTTC. Translating it yields CASSPSGDRGQTQYF.

The V call is TRBV10-3, the J call TRBJ2-1, with 8 bases lining up with TRBD2. The germline gives CDR1 ENHRY, CDR2 SYGVKD. This CDR3 is 15 amino acids long. V lost 4 bases and J lost 2; bases outside the gene matches: 4. The CDR3 sequence is CAISGGSGTYNEQFF. The CDR3 bases are TGTGCCATCAGTGGGGGTAGCGGGACCTACAATGAGCAGTTCTTC.

The gene calls are TRBV10-3 and TRBJ2-7; 9 bases fit TRBD1. The V gene's germline CDR1 is ENHRY and CDR2 SYGVKD. This CDR3 is 16 amino acids long. Losses at the gene ends were 4 bases for V and 2 bases for J; bases not matched to a gene: 9. The CDR3 here is CAISGGGTGPTYEQYF. The CDR3, as DNA: TGTGCCATCAGTGGGGGGGGGACAGGGCCGACCTACGAGCAGTACTTC.

This clonotype was counted a few times. The gene calls are TRBV7-8 and TRBJ2-1, with D possibly TRBD2 on 6 matching bases. Per germline, CDR1 SGHVS and CDR2 FQNEAQ. The CDR3 has 22 residues. With 0 bases removed from V and 3 bases from J, the gap between germline ends came to 30 bases. The CDR3 region is CASSLAALGASELLSFYNEQFF. Written as DNA, the CDR3 is TGTGCCAGCAGCTTAGCCGCTTTGGGAGCTAGCGAACTCCTATCCTTCTACAATGAGCAGTTCTTC. Supplemented by reference TRBV7-8 and TRBJ2-1, the full variable domain reads GAGVSQSPRYKVAKRGQDVALRCDPISGHVSLFWYQQALGQGPEFLTYFQNEAQLDKSGLPSDRFFAERPEGSVSTLKIQRTQQEDSAVYLCASSLAALGASELLSFYNEQFFGPGTRLTVL.

The gene calls are TRBV7-9 and TRBJ2-1; D might be TRBD1 (7 bases). The germline V gene encodes CDR1 SEHNR and CDR2 FQNEAQ (reference sequence). Deletions cut 4 bases from V and 6 bases from J, with 19 bases between. This CDR3 spans 16 amino acids. DNA of the CDR3: TGTGCCAGCAGCTCCCGGCCCTGGCAGGGGGGCAATGAGCAGTTCTTC. It codes for CASSSRPWQGGNEQFF.

This sequence joins TRBV9 and TRBJ1-2; D possibly corresponds to TRBD1 (6 bases). There are 13 residues in the CDR3. Trimming shortened V by 0 bases and J by 4 bases, and 7 bases separated the two germline ends. Germline CDR1 is SGDLS and CDR2 is YYNGEE. This CDR3 reads CASSVGRGYGYTF. CDR3 nucleotides: TGTGCCAGCAGCGTAGGCAGGGGCTATGGCTACACCTTC.

This clonotype has just a few counts. The chain combines TRBV5-1 with TRBJ2-7; 7 nucleotides agree with TRBD2. CDR3 length: 15 amino acids. V shed 0 bases, J shed 5 bases, and the junction held 8 bases outside the gene matches. Germline loops: CDR1 SGHRS, CDR2 YFSETQ. The CDR3 sequence is CASSLVAGTIDEQYF. As DNA, the CDR3 is TGCGCCAGCAGCTTGGTGGCGGGGACTATCGACGAGCAGTACTTC.